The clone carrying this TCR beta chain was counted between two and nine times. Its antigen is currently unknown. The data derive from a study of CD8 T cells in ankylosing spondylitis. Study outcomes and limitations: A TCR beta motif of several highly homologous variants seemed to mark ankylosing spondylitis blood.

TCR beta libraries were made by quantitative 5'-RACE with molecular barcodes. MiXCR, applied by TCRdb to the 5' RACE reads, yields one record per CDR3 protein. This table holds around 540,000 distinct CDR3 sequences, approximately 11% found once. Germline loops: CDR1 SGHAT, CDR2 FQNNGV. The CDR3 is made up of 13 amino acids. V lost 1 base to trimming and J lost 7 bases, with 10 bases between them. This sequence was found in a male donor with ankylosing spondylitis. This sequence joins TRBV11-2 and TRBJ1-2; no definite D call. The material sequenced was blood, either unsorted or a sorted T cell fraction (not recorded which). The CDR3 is CASSLVSGFGYTF. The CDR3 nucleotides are TGTGCCAGCAGCTTAGTATCGGGGTTTGGCTACACCTTC.